These T cell receptor beta chains were read from a single sample in a study of patients and donors after allogeneic stem cell transplantation. Using its own MiXCR run on the RT-PCR reads, TCRdb lists one record per CDR3 protein. The sample has fewer than 200,000 distinct CDR3 sequences; around 28% are singletons. Sequenced input: blood, either unsorted or a sorted T cell fraction (not recorded which). These TCRs come from a human donor who was either an allogeneic HSCT recipient or a stem cell or donor lymphocyte infusion donor (not recorded which). It is not recorded whose cells these are; they may come from a transplant donor. Both conserved end residues are part of each CDR3. The D gene is left open where the match is weak. Only part of the rows carry a size: once, few, many, or a class if the clone is expanded.

j_call: TRBJ2-1
clone_size: .
v_call: TRBV28
d_call: .
cdr3_aa: CASKWGTSSYNEQFF
cdr3_nt: TGTGCCAGCAAGTGGGGGACGAGCTCCTACAATGAGCAGTTCTTC

j_call: TRBJ1-1
clone_size: few
v_call: TRBV11-2
d_call: .
cdr3_aa: CASSLLIWNTEAFF
cdr3_nt: TGTGCCAGCAGCTTACTCATTTGGAACACTGAAGCTTTCTTT

j_call: TRBJ2-1
clone_size: .
v_call: TRBV7-2
d_call: TRBD2
cdr3_aa: CASSLDVSGRVDEQFF
cdr3_nt: TGTGCCAGCAGCTTAGACGTTAGCGGGAGAGTCGATGAGCAGTTCTTC

j_call: TRBJ1-4
clone_size: few
v_call: TRBV20-1
d_call: TRBD1
cdr3_aa: CSASPGQGGEKLFF
cdr3_nt: TGCAGTGCTTCCCCGGGACAGGGTGGCGAAAAACTGTTTTTT

j_call: TRBJ1-2
clone_size: .
v_call: TRBV7-3
d_call: .
cdr3_aa: CASSFGNTNYGYTF
cdr3_nt: TGTGCCAGCAGCTTCGGCAACACTAACTATGGCTACACCTTC

j_call: TRBJ1-5
clone_size: few
v_call: TRBV27
d_call: TRBD1
cdr3_aa: CASSLVGQGLGRNQPQHF
cdr3_nt: TGTGCCAGCAGTTTAGTGGGACAGGGCCTAGGGCGCAATCAGCCCCAGCATTTT

j_call: TRBJ2-1
clone_size: few
v_call: TRBV12-3/TRBV12-4
d_call: TRBD1
cdr3_aa: CASSLWQGAYNEQFF
cdr3_nt: TGTGCCAGCAGTTTATGGCAGGGGGCCTACAATGAGCAGTTCTTC

j_call: TRBJ2-1
clone_size: .
v_call: TRBV18
d_call: .
cdr3_aa: CASSGLGEQFF
cdr3_nt: TGTGCCAGCTCAGGGCTAGGTGAGCAGTTCTTC

j_call: TRBJ1-6
clone_size: few
v_call: TRBV27
d_call: .
cdr3_aa: CASRSGHLYSPLHF
cdr3_nt: TGTGCCAGCAGGTCGGGACACCTTTATTCACCCCTCCACTTT

j_call: TRBJ2-1
clone_size: .
v_call: TRBV24-1
d_call: TRBD2
cdr3_aa: CATSDSWTSRVNEQFF
cdr3_nt: TGTGCCACCAGTGATTCCTGGACTAGCCGGGTCAATGAGCAGTTCTTC

j_call: TRBJ1-2
clone_size: few
v_call: TRBV7-8
d_call: TRBD1
cdr3_aa: CASNDQTGNYGYTF
cdr3_nt: TGTGCCAGCAATGACCAGACAGGGAACTATGGCTACACCTTC

j_call: TRBJ2-7
clone_size: few
v_call: TRBV20-1
d_call: .
cdr3_aa: CSAGESGLSQYF
cdr3_nt: TGCAGTGCTGGGGAGTCTGGACTTTCGCAGTACTTC

j_call: TRBJ2-3
clone_size: .
v_call: TRBV29-1
d_call: .
cdr3_aa: CSVERPDTQYF
cdr3_nt: TGCAGCGTTGAGCGGCCGGATACGCAGTATTTT

j_call: TRBJ2-3
clone_size: .
v_call: TRBV7-6
d_call: .
cdr3_aa: CASSLLATSTDTQYF
cdr3_nt: TGTGCCAGCAGCTTACTAGCGACTAGCACAGATACGCAGTATTTT

j_call: TRBJ2-5
clone_size: .
v_call: TRBV3-1
d_call: .
cdr3_aa: CASSQDGKTQYF
cdr3_nt: TGTGCCAGCAGCCAAGACGGGAAGACCCAGTACTTC

j_call: TRBJ2-7
clone_size: .
v_call: TRBV7-6
d_call: .
cdr3_aa: CASSSLGFLAHEQYF
cdr3_nt: TGTGCCAGCAGCTCCCTGGGGTTTCTAGCCCACGAGCAGTACTTC

j_call: TRBJ1-5
clone_size: many
v_call: TRBV12-3/TRBV12-4
d_call: TRBD1
cdr3_aa: CASSWTGVLGQPQHF
cdr3_nt: TGTGCCAGCAGCTGGACAGGCGTACTGGGTCAGCCCCAGCATTTT

j_call: TRBJ1-2
clone_size: many
v_call: TRBV29-1
d_call: .
cdr3_aa: CSVGGPYGYTF
cdr3_nt: TGCAGCGTTGGAGGGCCCTATGGCTACACCTTC

j_call: TRBJ2-2
clone_size: few
v_call: TRBV5-1
d_call: TRBD2
cdr3_aa: CASSPLTSSTGELFF
cdr3_nt: TGCGCCAGCAGCCCGCTGACTAGCAGCACCGGGGAGCTGTTTTTT

j_call: TRBJ1-2
clone_size: .
v_call: TRBV12-3/TRBV12-4
d_call: .
cdr3_aa: CASSLHGDGYGYTF
cdr3_nt: TGTGCCAGCAGTTTACATGGGGACGGTTATGGCTACACCTTC

j_call: TRBJ1-2
clone_size: many
v_call: TRBV6-5
d_call: .
cdr3_aa: CASSYSGAKDGYTF
cdr3_nt: TGTGCCAGCAGTTACTCGGGGGCAAAGGATGGCTACACCTTC

j_call: TRBJ1-4
clone_size: many
v_call: TRBV20-1
d_call: .
cdr3_aa: CSAAGTTNEKLFF
cdr3_nt: TGCAGTGCTGCCGGGACAACGAATGAAAAACTGTTTTTT

j_call: TRBJ2-7
clone_size: .
v_call: TRBV7-9
d_call: .
cdr3_aa: CASSLVFGTSGSYEQYF
cdr3_nt: TGTGCCAGCAGCTTAGTATTTGGGACATCGGGCTCCTACGAGCAGTACTTC

j_call: TRBJ2-3
clone_size: .
v_call: TRBV7-2
d_call: .
cdr3_aa: CASSQRQSRDTQYF
cdr3_nt: TGTGCCAGCAGCCAACGACAGTCTCGAGATACGCAGTATTTT

j_call: TRBJ1-6
clone_size: .
v_call: TRBV12-3/TRBV12-4
d_call: .
cdr3_aa: CASSLNNSPLHF
cdr3_nt: TGTGCCAGCAGTTTAAATAATTCACCCCTCCACTTT

j_call: TRBJ2-5
clone_size: few
v_call: TRBV6-5
d_call: .
cdr3_aa: CASSSRDYQETQYF
cdr3_nt: TGTGCCAGCAGTTCGCGGGATTACCAAGAGACCCAGTACTTC

j_call: TRBJ2-2
clone_size: .
v_call: TRBV6-2/TRBV6-3
d_call: TRBD2
cdr3_aa: CASSQSSAGGAGELFF
cdr3_nt: TGTGCCAGCAGCCAGAGCTCGGCGGGAGGGGCCGGGGAGCTGTTTTTT

j_call: TRBJ2-5
clone_size: .
v_call: TRBV25-1
d_call: .
cdr3_aa: CASSVGVETQYF
cdr3_nt: TGTGCCAGCAGTGTAGGGGTGGAGACCCAGTACTTC

j_call: TRBJ2-6
clone_size: few
v_call: TRBV14
d_call: .
cdr3_aa: CASRVSGANVLTF
cdr3_nt: TGTGCCAGCAGGGTCTCTGGGGCCAACGTCCTGACTTTC

j_call: TRBJ1-2
clone_size: .
v_call: TRBV11-2
d_call: .
cdr3_aa: CASSSSGETNYGYTF
cdr3_nt: TGTGCCAGCAGCTCATCGGGAGAAACCAACTATGGCTACACCTTC

j_call: TRBJ2-5
clone_size: few
v_call: TRBV25-1
d_call: .
cdr3_aa: CASSEFQVIREETQYF
cdr3_nt: TGTGCCAGCAGTGAATTCCAGGTCATTAGGGAAGAGACCCAGTACTTC

j_call: TRBJ2-1
clone_size: few
v_call: TRBV28
d_call: TRBD1
cdr3_aa: CGVRDSSYNEQFF
cdr3_nt: TGTGGAGTCCGGGACAGTTCCTACAATGAGCAGTTCTTC

j_call: TRBJ2-7
clone_size: .
v_call: TRBV5-1
d_call: TRBD2
cdr3_aa: CASRGLAASEQYF
cdr3_nt: TGCGCCAGCAGAGGACTAGCGGCCTCCGAGCAGTACTTC

j_call: TRBJ2-7
clone_size: .
v_call: TRBV20-1
d_call: .
cdr3_aa: CSAREGAPYEQYF
cdr3_nt: TGCAGTGCTAGAGAAGGGGCTCCCTACGAGCAGTACTTC

j_call: TRBJ1-1
clone_size: .
v_call: TRBV5-1
d_call: .
cdr3_aa: CASTLMQGRGTEAFF
cdr3_nt: TGCGCCAGCACCTTGATGCAGGGGAGAGGCACTGAAGCTTTCTTT

j_call: TRBJ2-2
clone_size: .
v_call: TRBV7-9
d_call: .
cdr3_aa: CASSLSGLGELFF
cdr3_nt: TGTGCCAGCAGCTTATCAGGGCTCGGGGAGCTGTTTTTT

j_call: TRBJ2-3
clone_size: .
v_call: TRBV18
d_call: .
cdr3_aa: CASSQGLGSTDTQYF
cdr3_nt: TGTGCCAGCTCACAGGGCCTCGGGAGCACAGATACGCAGTATTTT

j_call: TRBJ2-1
clone_size: .
v_call: TRBV7-2
d_call: .
cdr3_aa: CASSFNLGTLNEQFF
cdr3_nt: TGTGCCAGCAGCTTTAATTTGGGTACTCTGAATGAGCAGTTCTTC

j_call: TRBJ1-5
clone_size: .
v_call: TRBV7-9
d_call: .
cdr3_aa: CASSLATTPYSNQPQHF
cdr3_nt: TGTGCCAGCAGCCTCGCGACAACCCCCTATAGCAATCAGCCCCAGCATTTT

j_call: TRBJ2-3
clone_size: .
v_call: TRBV6-5
d_call: TRBD2
cdr3_aa: CASSAPWREGSDTQYF
cdr3_nt: TGTGCCAGCAGTGCCCCTTGGCGGGAGGGCTCAGATACGCAGTATTTT

j_call: TRBJ2-7
clone_size: .
v_call: TRBV4-3
d_call: .
cdr3_aa: CASSQEGTISYEQYF
cdr3_nt: TGCGCCAGCAGCCAAGAGGGTACTATCTCCTACGAGCAGTACTTC

j_call: TRBJ1-3
clone_size: .
v_call: TRBV2
d_call: .
cdr3_aa: CASSEQASSGNTIYF
cdr3_nt: TGTGCCAGCAGTGAACAGGCTAGCTCTGGAAACACCATATATTTT

j_call: TRBJ2-7
clone_size: .
v_call: TRBV6-6
d_call: .
cdr3_aa: CASSWPGNSYEQYF
cdr3_nt: TGTGCCAGCAGTTGGCCCGGGAACTCCTACGAGCAGTACTTC